Listed here are 27 T cell receptor beta chains from one sample, sequenced in a study of PD-L1 blockade in urothelial cancer. The time point is: peripheral blood 6 weeks after treatment start. Assay used: immunoSEQ multiplex PCR; TCRdb lists only in-frame clones, some missing. Of 29,000 or so clones in the sample, roughly three quarters were seen once. The sample here was PBMCs, taken around atezolizumab (anti-PD-L1) treatment. These receptors originate from a man aged 65-85 years with urothelial cancer.

The chain recombines TRBV7-9 with TRBJ1-2; perhaps TRBD1 as D (6 bases). The CDR3 is 13 amino acids. CDR1 is SEHNR and CDR2 is FQNEAQ in the germline V gene (reference sequence). V shed 6 bases and J shed 6 bases, with 14 bases lying between them. As DNA, the CDR3 is TGTGCCAGCAGTAGTACACAGGGACATGGCTACACCTTC. Encoded protein: CASSSTQGHGYTF.

The rearrangement joins TRBV15 to TRBJ2-3, with D possibly being TRBD1 (5 bases). The germline V gene has CDR1 LNHNV and CDR2 YYDKDF (reference sequence). The CDR3 is 15 amino acids. The V gene lost 1 base and the J gene lost 0 bases, with 8 bases spanning the gap. The CDR3 DNA reads as TGTGCCACCAGCAGAGGCAGGGCTAGCACAGATACGCAGTATTTT. Translation gives CATSRGRASTDTQYF.

This chain connects TRBV18 to TRBJ2-2, with 10 bases fitting TRBD2. The V segment lost 0 bases and the J segment 6 bases; nucleotides outside the gene matches: 13. Germline values: CDR1 KGHSH, CDR2 LQKENI. The CDR3 is 19 residues long. Here the CDR3 reads CASSPPRGDVAGGSGELFF. DNA for the CDR3: TGTGCCAGCTCACCACCAAGAGGGGATGTAGCGGGGGGCTCCGGGGAGCTGTTTTTT.

This chain connects TRBV5-1 to TRBJ2-3; 14 bases align to TRBD2. Per germline, CDR1 SGHRS and CDR2 YFSETQ. The CDR3 spans 17 residues. Trimming at V came to 0 bases and at J to 8 bases, leaving 8 bases not matched to a gene. In DNA form, the CDR3 reads TGCGCCAGCAGCTTGGACGGAGGCGGACTAGCGGGAGGTACGCAGTATTTT. It yields the protein CASSLDGGGLAGGTQYF.

Only one count was recorded for this clone. The chain is built from TRBV4-2 and TRBJ1-2; TRBD1 matches 7 bases. The CDR3 extends over 15 amino acids. The V gene's germline CDR1 is LGHNA and CDR2 YNFKEQ. J lost 6 bases, V lost 0 bases, and 7 bases had no gene match. CDR3 coding DNA: TGTGCCAGCAGCCAAGATTCGTACAGGGGAGATGGCTACACCTTC. Translating it yields CASSQDSYRGDGYTF.

V usage is TRBV14 and J usage is TRBJ2-2; 11 bases are a match to TRBD2. The CDR3 covers 16 residues. The V gene's germline CDR1 is SGHDN and CDR2 FVKESK. With 2 bases clipped from V and 5 bases from J, the junction kept 4 bases outside the gene matches. CDR3 nucleotides: TGTGCCAGCAGCCAAACTAGCGGGAGTGGGACCGGGGAGCTGTTTTTT. It encodes CASSQTSGSGTGELFF. The whole variable domain, filled in from reference TRBV14 and TRBJ2-2, reads EAGVTQFPSHSVIEKGQTVTLRCDPISGHDNLYWYRRVMGKEIKFLLHFVKESKQDESGMPNNRFLAERTGGTYSTLKVQPAELEDSGVYFCASSQTSGSGTGELFFGEGSRLTVL.

The chain is built from TRBV9 and TRBJ2-6, with 10 bases lining up with TRBD1. The CDR3 loop spans 16 amino acids. CDR1 SGDLS and CDR2 YYNGEE come from the germline V gene. The J segment lost 4 bases and the V segment lost 6 bases, leaving 7 bases of the junction unmatched. CDR3 sequence (DNA): TGTGCCAGCACCCCGGGACAGGGGTACGGGGCCAACGTCCTGACTTTC. It codes for CASTPGQGYGANVLTF. The variable domain in full, completed from reference TRBV9 and TRBJ2-6, reads DSGVTQTPKHLITATGQRVTLRCSPRSGDLSVYWYQQSLDQGLQFLIQYYNGEERAKGNILERFSAQQFPDLHSELNLSSLELGDSALYFCASTPGQGYGANVLTFGAGSRLTVL.

The CDR3 nucleotides are TGCGCCAGCAGTCGACTTCCTCCGGGACAGGGGCTCAATGAGCAGTTCTTC. Residues: CASSRLPPGQGLNEQFF. The V gene is TRBV5-1, the J gene TRBJ2-1, with TRBD1 identical over 10 bases. Germline V CDR1 and CDR2: SGHRS, YFSETQ. The CDR3 contains 17 residues. V lost 5 bases, J lost 6 bases, and 14 bases stayed unmatched.

The gene calls are TRBV4-3 and TRBJ2-2; 10 bases map to TRBD2. The CDR3 consists of 16 residues. From germline, CDR1 is LGHNA and CDR2 YSLEER. Trimming removed 3 bases from V and 5 bases from J; junction bases left unmatched: 6. As DNA, the CDR3 is TGCGCCAGCAGCCAGGAGCGGGGGGGAAGAACCGGGGAGCTGTTTTTT. It specifies CASSQERGGRTGELFF.

The rearrangement links TRBV6-5 to TRBJ2-1, with 9 bases aligning to TRBD2. V lost 4 bases, J lost 5 bases, and 3 bases stayed unmatched. From germline, CDR1 is MNHEY and CDR2 SVGAGI. This CDR3 comprises 14 residues. CDR3 amino acids: CASSSGLANNEQFF. The CDR3 DNA sequence: TGTGCCAGCAGTTCGGGACTAGCTAACAATGAGCAGTTCTTC.

This chain connects TRBV5-4 to TRBJ2-7; maybe TRBD1 (6 bases). Germline assignment: CDR1 SGHNT and CDR2 YYREEE (reference sequence). The CDR3 extends over 13 amino acids. Trimming took 0 bases from V and 3 from J, leaving 7 bases between them. CDR3 protein: CASSLEGHYEQYF. CDR3 DNA sequence: TGTGCCAGCAGCTTGGAGGGACACTACGAGCAGTACTTC. Filled out from reference TRBV5-4 and TRBJ2-7, the complete variable domain reads ETGVTQSPTHLIKTRGQQVTLRCSSQSGHNTVSWYQQALGQGPQFIFQYYREEENGRGNFPPRFSGLQFPNYSSELNVNALELDDSALYLCASSLEGHYEQYFGPGTRLTVT.

The genes are TRBV2 and TRBJ2-7, with 11 bases fitting TRBD2. The ends lost 2 bases at V and 4 bases at J; junction bases unmatched: 4. The CDR3 covers 15 residues. The germline V gene encodes CDR1 SNHLY and CDR2 FYNNEI. CDR3 loop: CASSELAGGVYEQYF. CDR3 in DNA: TGTGCCAGCAGTGAACTAGCGGGGGGTGTTTACGAGCAGTACTTC.

This clone was observed a single time. The chain carries TRBV7-9 and TRBJ2-7, with 9 bases identical to TRBD1. V shed 6 bases, J shed 3 bases, and the junction held 9 bases outside the gene matches. Germline values: CDR1 SEHNR, CDR2 FQNEAQ (reference sequence). The CDR3 spans 15 residues. The CDR3 nucleotides are TGTGCCAGCAGTCCTTTGTCGGACAGGGGCTACGAGCAGTACTTC. Residues: CASSPLSDRGYEQYF.

CDR3 region: CAISESRDTQYF. The DNA of the CDR3 is TGTGCCATCAGTGAGTCCCGAGATACGCAGTATTTT. The genes are TRBV10-3 and TRBJ2-3; D is uncertain. Trimming took 0 bases from V and 5 from J, leaving 3 bases between them. CDR1 and CDR2 from the germline V gene are ENHRY and SYGVKD. The CDR3 consists of 12 residues.

The chain uses TRBV6-4 and TRBJ2-2; D is perhaps TRBD2 (5 bases). Per germline, CDR1 MRHNA and CDR2 SNTAGT. The germline V and J ends were trimmed by 4 bases and 7 bases, with 10 bases remaining between them. The CDR3 is made up of 13 amino acids. Here the CDR3 reads CASSGYAGGELFF. Here the CDR3 DNA reads TGTGCCAGCAGTGGTTATGCGGGCGGGGAGCTGTTTTTT.

The gene calls are TRBV6-6 and TRBJ2-7, with 11 bases fitting TRBD1. Germline V gene data show CDR1 as MNHNY and CDR2 as SVGAGI (reference sequence). The V and J ends lost 7 bases and 4 bases, in that order; junction bases with no gene match: 6. The CDR3 covers 14 residues. CDR3 nucleotide sequence: TGTGCCAGCACCCACTGGGACAGGGGGTACGAGCAGTACTTC. Translation: CASTHWDRGYEQYF.

Written as DNA, the CDR3 is TGTGCCAGCTCACAGGGGGCTGGGGCCAACGTCCTGACTTTC. This gives the protein CASSQGAGANVLTF. The chain is built from TRBV18 and TRBJ2-6; tentative D call: TRBD1 (6 bases). Per the germline V gene, CDR1 is KGHSH and CDR2 is LQKENI. The V end was cut by 4 bases, the J end by 2 bases, with 6 bases between. The CDR3 runs 14 residues.

The chain links TRBV27 to TRBJ2-7; a possible D gene is TRBD2 (5 bases). V lost 5 bases, J lost 0 bases, and 8 bases lay in between. The CDR3 is 13 residues long. The germline V gene has CDR1 MNHEY and CDR2 SMNVEV (reference sequence). The CDR3 is CASSPGYSYEQYF. CDR3 bases: TGTGCCAGCAGTCCGGGGTACTCCTACGAGCAGTACTTC.

This sequence joins TRBV5-4 and TRBJ2-1, with 15 bases fitting TRBD2. This CDR3 region has 15 residues. Trimming took 4 bases from V and 9 from J; bases not matched to a gene: 5. Germline CDR1 and CDR2: SGHNT and YYREEE (reference sequence). CDR3 in DNA: TGTGCCAGCAGCACCGGGACTAGCGGGGGGAGTGAGCAGTTCTTC. Translating gives CASSTGTSGGSEQFF.

The V and J genes are TRBV30 and TRBJ2-7, with 15 bases lining up with TRBD2. CDR3 length: 16 amino acids. Germline loops: CDR1 GTSNPN, CDR2 SVGIG (reference sequence). J gave up 2 bases and V 0 bases, and 2 bases lay outside the gene matches. CDR3 protein: CAWSVGLAGGTYEQYF. DNA for the CDR3: TGTGCCTGGAGTGTAGGACTAGCGGGAGGGACCTACGAGCAGTACTTC. The variable domain in full, with the rest retrieved from reference TRBV30 and TRBJ2-7, is SQTIHQWPATLVQPVGSPLSLECTVEGTSNPNLYWYRQAAGRGLQLLFYSVGIGQISSEVPQNLSASRPQDRQFILSSKKLLLSDSGFYLCAWSVGLAGGTYEQYFGPGTRLTVT.

V and J are TRBV28 and TRBJ2-5; 7 bases fit TRBD2. J lost 4 bases, V lost 3 bases, and 5 bases had no gene match. Germline V CDR1 and CDR2: MDHEN, SYDVKM. The CDR3 extends over 14 amino acids. This CDR3 reads CASSFLGLTETQYF. DNA of the CDR3: TGTGCCAGCAGTTTTTTGGGACTAACAGAGACCCAGTACTTC.

The chain recombines TRBV18 with TRBJ2-1; TRBD2 matches at 8 bases. Germline loops: CDR1 KGHSH, CDR2 LQKENI. Trimming removed 2 bases from V and 15 bases from J; junction bases left unmatched: 12. The length of the CDR3 is 14 residues. The CDR3 DNA sequence: TGTGCCAGCTCACCAAATTTAGTTAGCGGGGATGCGTTCTTC. Protein sequence: CASSPNLVSGDAFF.

V is TRBV7-3 and J is TRBJ2-1, with D possibly TRBD1 on 7 matching bases. The CDR3 extends over 13 amino acids. V lost 6 bases and J 9 bases, leaving 15 bases between the germline ends. Per germline, CDR1 SGHTA and CDR2 FQGTGA. This chain's CDR3 is CASSPGGSAEQFF. CDR3 sequence (DNA): TGTGCCAGCAGTCCAGGGGGGAGTGCTGAGCAGTTCTTC.

CDR3 sequence reads: CASSPQGGYSGNTIYF. DNA for the CDR3: TGTGCCAGCAGCCCCCAGGGGGGTTACTCTGGAAACACCATATATTTT. The chain is built from TRBV7-8 and TRBJ1-3, with 7 bases that match TRBD1. This CDR3 spans 16 amino acids. J gave up 0 bases and V 5 bases, and 7 bases lay outside the gene matches. Germline loops: CDR1 SGHVS, CDR2 FQNEAQ.

The chain has TRBV10-3 and TRBJ1-5; maybe TRBD1 (5 bases). V gave up 3 bases and J gave up 6 bases, with 12 bases separating them. Germline CDR1 ENHRY, CDR2 SYGVKD. The CDR3 extends over 14 amino acids. Here the CDR3 reads CAISESGYGQPQHF. The DNA for the CDR3 is TGTGCCATCAGTGAATCAGGGTATGGTCAGCCCCAGCATTTT.

This sequence joins TRBV10-3 and TRBJ1-1; 8 nucleotides agree with TRBD1. Looked up from germline, CDR1 is ENHRY and CDR2 is SYGVKD. The CDR3 is 18 amino acids. Unmatched junction bases numbered 16, after V lost 2 bases and J lost 5 bases. CDR3 protein: CAISEDSRPGTGKTEAFF. The CDR3 DNA reads TGTGCCATCAGTGAGGACTCACGACCCGGGACAGGAAAAACTGAAGCTTTCTTT.

The chain recombines TRBV7-9 with TRBJ2-1; 10 bases agree with TRBD2. V trimming: 5 bases; J trimming: 4 bases; junction bases outside the gene matches: 11. The V gene's germline CDR1 is SEHNR and CDR2 FQNEAQ (reference sequence). This CDR3 is 17 amino acids long. The CDR3 sequence is CASSPPPRTSGYNEQFF. The CDR3, as DNA: TGTGCCAGCAGCCCCCCTCCCCGGACTAGCGGTTACAATGAGCAGTTCTTC.